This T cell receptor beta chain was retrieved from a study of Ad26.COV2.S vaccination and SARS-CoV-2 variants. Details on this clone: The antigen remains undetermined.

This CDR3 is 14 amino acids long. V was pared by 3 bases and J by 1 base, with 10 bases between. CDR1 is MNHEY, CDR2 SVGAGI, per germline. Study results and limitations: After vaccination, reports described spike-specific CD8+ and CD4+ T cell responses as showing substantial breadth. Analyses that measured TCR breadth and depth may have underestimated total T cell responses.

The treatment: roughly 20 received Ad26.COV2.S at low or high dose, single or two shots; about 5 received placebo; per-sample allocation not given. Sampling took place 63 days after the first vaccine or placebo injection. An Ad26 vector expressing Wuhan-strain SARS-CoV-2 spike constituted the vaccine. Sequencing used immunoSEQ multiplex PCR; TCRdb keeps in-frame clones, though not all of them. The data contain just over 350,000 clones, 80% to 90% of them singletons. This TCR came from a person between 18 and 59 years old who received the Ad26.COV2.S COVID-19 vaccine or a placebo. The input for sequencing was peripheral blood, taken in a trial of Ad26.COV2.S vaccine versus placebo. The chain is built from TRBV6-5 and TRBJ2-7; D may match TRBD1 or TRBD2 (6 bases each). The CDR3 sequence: CASSYRGRSYEQYF. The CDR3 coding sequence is TGTGCCAGCAGTTATCGGGGGCGATCCTACGAGCAGTACTTC.